Listed below are T cell receptor beta chains from one sample, sequenced in a study of blood T cell repertoires in COVID-19. Method: immunoSEQ multiplex PCR; TCRdb's copy keeps in-frame clones and lacks some. The table has 200,000 to 300,000 clones, about 83% seen once. What was sequenced was peripheral blood. These receptor sequences come from a human donor in a cohort sampled during active COVID-19. Each CDR3 is given with its conserved first and last residue. The order of the fields is V gene, J gene, CDR3 length, D gene, clone size, CDR3 protein, CDR3 DNA. D genes are given only for firm matches. Expanded clones are given a class, and other clones once, few, many or no size at all.

>TRBV5-1|TRBJ2-5|14|TRBD2|once
CASSSGGFQETQYF
TGCGCCAGCAGCTCGGGGGGGTTCCAAGAGACCCAGTACTTC
>TRBV10-1|TRBJ2-2|14|-|-
CASSELRDTGELFF
TGCGCCAGCAGTGAGCTCAGGGACACCGGGGAGCTGTTTTTT
>TRBV28|TRBJ1-2|12|-|-
CASNGVIGGYTF
TGTGCCAGCAACGGGGTGATAGGCGGCTACACCTTC
>TRBV5-4|TRBJ2-5|14|-|-
CASSLSGEQETQYF
TGTGCCAGCAGCTTGTCCGGGGAGCAAGAGACCCAGTACTTC
>TRBV6-5|TRBJ2-5|13|-|few
CASSQWGEETQYF
TGTGCCAGCAGTCAATGGGGAGAAGAGACCCAGTACTTC
>TRBV13|TRBJ2-3|16|TRBD2|-
CASSFSGAGGTDTQYF
TGTGCCAGCAGCTTCAGCGGGGCCGGTGGCACAGATACGCAGTATTTT
>TRBV5-1|TRBJ2-2|14|TRBD2|-
CASSAAGDTGELFF
TGCGCCAGCAGTGCAGCGGGGGACACCGGGGAGCTGTTTTTT
>TRBV24-1|TRBJ2-7|14|TRBD1|once
CATRPTGGTDEQYF
TGTGCCACCCGACCGACAGGGGGTACGGACGAGCAGTACTTC
>TRBV10-3|TRBJ2-5|15|-|-
CAISDSGGAEETQYF
TGTGCCATCAGTGACTCTGGGGGCGCGGAAGAGACCCAGTACTTC
>TRBV6-5|TRBJ2-2|14|TRBD2|-
CASIRTSDTGELFF
TGTGCCAGCATTAGGACTAGTGACACCGGGGAGCTGTTTTTT